This T cell receptor (beta chain) was recovered during a study of shared clonotypes between healthy human individuals. TCRdb keeps only in-frame clones here, not all; method: immunoSEQ multiplex PCR. There are about 2 million clones in the sample; 85% to 95% occur only once, and roughly 0.13% lies in the top ten. The TCR originated in a man younger than 30 in good health. Sequenced: naive CD4+ T cells sorted from blood. The sample's subset: CD45RA+ positively selected.

CDR3 DNA sequence: TGTGCCAGCAGTGGAAACGACCCGCAGTTCTTC. Amino acids: CASSGNDPQFF. This chain links TRBV2 with TRBJ2-1; the D is unclear. CDR3 length: 11 amino acids. V shed 4 bases and J shed 12 bases, with 10 bases lying between them. Germline CDR1 SNHLY, CDR2 FYNNEI.